The 17 T cell receptor beta chains below were found in one sample sequenced in a study of blood T cells in healthy people across ages. It was with a sample-barcoded 5' primer and a J-beta primer mix that a second PCR of about 6 to 12 cycles was run. Via MiXCR, TCRdb re-called the 5' RACE reads, giving one row per CDR3 protein. This sample has more than 650,000 distinct CDR3 sequences, with 53% found just once. Material for sequencing was blood. The receptor source for this set is a man older than 75 in good health.

This clonotype was observed a handful of times. The chain has TRBV29-1 and TRBJ1-1; D unresolved. Trimming removed 7 bases from V and 1 base from J, with 10 bases in between. This CDR3 comprises 12 residues. Germline assignment: CDR1 SQVTM and CDR2 ANQGSEA. CDR3 DNA sequence: TGCAGCGCCGAGTGGGGGAACACTGAAGCTTTCTTT. Protein product: CSAEWGNTEAFF.

V usage is TRBV20-1 and J usage is TRBJ2-3; 8 nucleotides agree with TRBD1. The germline V gene has CDR1 DFQATT and CDR2 SNEGSKA (reference sequence). The CDR3 has 15 amino acids. The J segment lost 2 bases and the V segment lost 8 bases, leaving 12 bases of the junction unmatched. The CDR3 DNA sequence: TGCAGTACTAACCCTACAGGGGGGAACACAGATACGCAGTATTTT. Translated: CSTNPTGGNTDTQYF.

V is TRBV19 and J is TRBJ1-2; 7 nucleotides line up with TRBD1. V gave up 5 bases and J gave up 4 bases; unmatched junction bases: 7. CDR3 length: 14 residues. The V gene's germline CDR1 is LNHDA and CDR2 SQIVND (reference sequence). As DNA, the CDR3 is TGTGCCAGTAGTCCAGGGGGGACTCTCTATGGCTACACCTTC. It yields the protein CASSPGGTLYGYTF.

Only a few counts were recorded for this clonotype. The chain employs TRBV7-9 and TRBJ2-1; D is unresolved. V dropped 1 base and J dropped 1 base, with 14 bases sitting between them. CDR1 SEHNR and CDR2 FQNEAQ come from the germline V gene (reference sequence). The CDR3 spans 17 residues. The chain's CDR3 is CASSLVVALRSYNEQFF. CDR3 nucleotides: TGTGCCAGCAGCTTAGTAGTAGCCCTGAGGTCCTACAATGAGCAGTTCTTC. Supplemented by reference TRBV7-9 and TRBJ2-1, the full variable domain reads DTGVSQNPRHKITKRGQNVTFRCDPISEHNRLYWYRQTLGQGPEFLTYFQNEAQLEKSRLLSDRFSAERPKGSFSTLEIQRTEQGDSAMYLCASSLVVALRSYNEQFFGPGTRLTVL.

The chain couples TRBV7-6 to TRBJ2-2, with 11 bases identical to TRBD2. Looked up from germline, CDR1 is SGHVS and CDR2 is FNYEAQ. The CDR3 contains 15 residues. V lost 5 bases to trimming and J lost 7 bases; unmatched junction nucleotides: 6. For the CDR3, the DNA is TGTGCCAGCAGCCTTAGCGGGAGGGCCCTCGGGGAGCTGTTTTTT. This codes for CASSLSGRALGELFF. Filled out from reference TRBV7-6 and TRBJ2-2, the complete variable domain reads GAGVSQSPRYKVTKRGQDVALRCDPISGHVSLYWYRQALGQGPEFLTYFNYEAQQDKSGLPNDRFSAERPEGSISTLTIQRTEQRDSAMYRCASSLSGRALGELFFGEGSRLTVL.

This chain uses TRBV6-1 with TRBJ2-1; D possibly corresponds to TRBD2 (6 bases). The CDR3 is 15 amino acids. Germline CDR1 MNHNS, CDR2 SASEGT. Trimming shortened V by 6 bases and J by 7 bases, and 19 bases separated the two germline ends. CDR3 DNA: TGTGCCAGCAGCCCAGGACTATCGCCCAAAAATGAGCAGTTCTTC. It encodes CASSPGLSPKNEQFF.

This clonotype was observed a few times. The rearrangement joins TRBV6-5 to TRBJ2-7, with D uncertain. The CDR3 contains 12 residues. Germline CDR1 reads MNHEY; CDR2 reads SVGAGI. V lost 5 bases, J lost 3 bases, and 8 bases lay in between. CDR3 in amino acids: CASSGVDYEQYF. The CDR3 DNA follows: TGTGCCAGCAGTGGAGTTGACTACGAGCAGTACTTC.

The gene calls are TRBV12-3 or TRBV12-4 and TRBJ2-7, with a tentative D call TRBD2 (5 bases). The V and J ends lost 10 bases and 5 bases respectively, with 15 bases between them. This CDR3 has 12 residues. CDR3 DNA sequence: TGTGCCACTTCACGGGGAGCCAACGAGCAGTACTTC. This sequence encodes CATSRGANEQYF.

This clonotype came up a few times. The gene calls are TRBV9 and TRBJ2-3, with D possibly matching TRBD2 (6 bases). This CDR3 has 16 residues. V was pared by 4 bases and J by 3 bases, with 18 bases between. Germline CDR1 is SGDLS and CDR2 is YYNGEE. This CDR3 reads CASSPPVGRVTDTQYF. The CDR3 DNA is TGTGCCAGCAGCCCCCCTGTCGGGAGAGTAACAGATACGCAGTATTTT.

This chain connects TRBV6-1 to TRBJ2-7; no firm D call. The V and J ends lost 1 base and 9 bases respectively, with 13 bases between them. The CDR3 covers 13 residues. CDR1 and CDR2 (germline): MNHNS, SASEGT. The CDR3 DNA reads TGTGCCAGCAGTGAAGGAACCCGGGTACGGCAGTACTTC. This codes for CASSEGTRVRQYF.

A note on this clonotype: One end of the junction is discordant with germline, which a read error may explain. The chain links TRBV3-1 to TRBJ2-7; D not resolved. Germline assignment: CDR1 LGHDT and CDR2 YNNKEL (reference sequence). The CDR3 covers 10 residues. The CDR3 loop reads CASGSCEQYF. The CDR3 DNA reads TGTGCCAGCGGCTCCTGCGAGCAGTACTTC.

The chain couples TRBV21-1 to TRBJ2-3; the DNA was not used to check the table's D call, TRBD2. TRBV21-1 is recorded as a pseudogene. CDR3 length: 17 amino acids. The CDR3, as DNA: TGTGCCAGCAGCATTCTTCGAAGCAGGGAGCGCACAGATACGCAGTATTTT. Translation gives CASSILRSRERTDTQYF.

The rearrangement links TRBV20-1 to TRBJ2-1, with D tentatively TRBD2 (6 bases). Germline loops: CDR1 DFQATT, CDR2 SNEGSKA (reference sequence). This CDR3 spans 14 amino acids. The CDR3 protein is CSRRALLDYNEQFF. The DNA of the CDR3 is TGCAGCCGGAGGGCGCTCCTTGATTACAATGAGCAGTTCTTC.

The CDR3 here is CASRHHVDEQYF. CDR3 nucleotides: TGTGCCAGCAGACATCATGTCGACGAGCAGTACTTC. The chain has TRBV12-3 or TRBV12-4 and TRBJ2-7; D is undetermined. Trimming left V 6 bases short and J 5 bases short, with 11 bases between. The CDR3 sequence is 12 residues long.

The chain links TRBV20-1 to TRBJ2-2; D remains ambiguous. This CDR3 contains 12 residues. Germline assignment: CDR1 DFQATT and CDR2 SNEGSKA (reference sequence). With 6 bases removed from V and 1 base from J, the gap between germline ends came to 6 bases. The CDR3 region is CSAGMNTGELFF. The CDR3, as DNA: TGCAGTGCGGGGATGAACACCGGGGAGCTGTTTTTT.

V is TRBV6-1 and J is TRBJ1-6; D is uncertain. V was pared by 8 bases and J by 3 bases, with 11 bases between. This CDR3 comprises 14 residues. Germline assignment: CDR1 MNHNS and CDR2 SASEGT. The CDR3 coding sequence is TGTGCCAGCCCCGGCGGGGACTATAATTCACCCCTCCACTTT. This gives the protein CASPGGDYNSPLHF.

The chain uses TRBV10-3 and TRBJ2-6; no clear D. CDR3 size: 14 residues. The germline CDR1 and CDR2 sequences are ENHRY and SYGVKD. V was cut by 4 bases and J by 4 bases, with 8 bases left in between. CDR3 sequence: CAISGASGANVLTF. The CDR3 DNA is TGTGCCATCAGTGGGGCCTCCGGGGCCAACGTCCTGACTTTC.